These 29 T cell receptor beta chains originate from one sample sequenced in a study of beta chain features in type 1 diabetes (dated by TCRdb to about 2018). Library prep was done by the immunoSEQ multiplex PCR assay. All of the isolated RNA was reverse transcribed with the High Capacity cDNA Reverse Transcription Kit, so expressed TCRB transcripts were sequenced. Not all clones reach the TCRdb copy of this immuneACCESS table, which keeps in-frame sequences only. Checked studies attribute under half of the gap to unresolved V genes and leave the rest unexplained. Present in this sample are a few hundred thousand clones, 9.5% to 13% of which were seen just once. The top ten clonotypes cover 1% to 1.5% of the sample. Sequenced sample: central memory CD4+ T cells from blood. Receptors were obtained from a man aged 18 to 29 in good health.

The sample holds a few counts of this clone. The gene calls are TRBV14 and TRBJ1-2, with no clear D. There are 14 residues in the CDR3. V gave up 1 base and J gave up 4 bases, with 10 bases separating them. Germline loops: CDR1 SGHDN, CDR2 FVKESK. Here the CDR3 reads CASSQGTGAYGYTF. As DNA, the CDR3 is TGTGCCAGCAGCCAAGGGACGGGCGCCTATGGCTACACCTTC. Combining the CDR3 with reference TRBV14 and TRBJ1-2 gives the whole variable domain EAGVTQFPSHSVIEKGQTVTLRCDPISGHDNLYWYRRVMGKEIKFLLHFVKESKQDESGMPNNRFLAERTGGTYSTLKVQPAELEDSGVYFCASSQGTGAYGYTFGSGTRLTVV.

Of note for this clone: Sequence at one end of the junction differs from germline and may be a read error. The rearrangement uses TRBV5-4 and TRBJ2-1; the match to TRBD2 covers 8 bases. CDR1 SGHNT and CDR2 YYREEE come from the germline V gene (reference sequence). The CDR3 is 15 residues long. CDR3 nucleotides: TGCGCCAGCAGCCCAGAAGGACTAGCTAACAATGAGCAGTTCTTC. It yields the protein CASSPEGLANNEQFF.

The V and J genes are TRBV4-3 and TRBJ1-2, with TRBD1 as a possible D gene (6 bases). The CDR3 totals 14 residues. Germline V lookup: CDR1 LGHNA, CDR2 YSLEER. V was shortened by 2 bases and J by 8 bases, with 15 bases between the two germline ends. The CDR3 loop is CASSQWGPSLGYTF. DNA of the CDR3: TGCGCCAGCAGCCAATGGGGGCCATCATTAGGCTACACCTTC.

This clone was detected a few times. V is TRBV30 and J is TRBJ2-6; D uncertain. Trimming took 0 bases from V and 5 from J, leaving 5 bases between them. The germline V gene has CDR1 GTSNPN and CDR2 SVGIG (reference sequence). The length of the CDR3 is 13 residues. The CDR3 coding sequence is TGTGCCTGGAGTGTACAAAGGGCCAACGTCCTGACTTTC. Amino acid sequence: CAWSVQRANVLTF.

This clone showed up just a few times. J is TRBJ1-6 and V is TRBV23-1; no clear D gene. TRBV23-1 is recorded as an ORF, its role being uncertain. CDR3 length: 16 amino acids. V was clipped by 6 bases and J by 0 bases, with 12 bases between them. CDR3 nucleotides: TGCGCCAGCAGGCCGACGGGGAGCTCCTATAATTCACCCCTCCACTTT. It yields the protein CASRPTGSSYNSPLHF.

V is TRBV7-9 and J is TRBJ2-5; 8 bases line up with TRBD2. The CDR3 is 16 amino acids. V lost 5 bases and J lost 1; bases outside the gene matches: 9. In germline, CDR1 is SEHNR, CDR2 FQNEAQ (reference sequence). The CDR3 protein is CASSPRGLAGQETQYF. In DNA, the CDR3 is TGTGCCAGCAGCCCTCGGGGCCTAGCGGGCCAAGAGACCCAGTACTTC.

This clone showed up just a few times. J is TRBJ1-4 and V is TRBV2; D uncertain. CDR1 and CDR2 from the germline V gene are SNHLY and FYNNEI. V lost 7 bases, J lost 4 bases, and 10 bases lay in between. The CDR3 is made up of 13 amino acids. The CDR3 loop is CASMRGSNEKLFF. CDR3 DNA: TGTGCCAGCATGAGAGGGAGTAATGAAAAACTGTTTTTT.

This clone came up a few times. The gene calls are TRBV4-3 and TRBJ2-3; D remains unclear. The CDR3 sequence is 15 residues long. CDR1 and CDR2 (germline): LGHNA, YSLEER. Trimming removed 4 bases at V and 0 bases at J, with 11 bases between. CDR3 protein: CASSRQRASTDTQYF. CDR3 DNA: TGCGCCAGCAGCCGGCAAAGGGCTAGCACAGATACGCAGTATTTT.

The chain joins TRBV28 to TRBJ2-7; 8 bases align to TRBD1. V lost 6 bases to trimming and J lost 2 bases; unmatched junction nucleotides: 6. Per the germline V gene, CDR1 is MDHEN and CDR2 is SYDVKM. The CDR3 has 14 amino acids. CDR3 region: CASRQRTGTYEQYF. The CDR3 DNA sequence: TGTGCCAGCAGACAGAGGACAGGGACCTACGAGCAGTACTTC.

This clone was recorded a few times. The gene calls are TRBV29-1 and TRBJ2-1; D gene uncertain. Germline CDR1 SQVTM, CDR2 ANQGSEA. Trimming took 6 bases from V and 0 from J, leaving 15 bases between them. The CDR3 runs 15 residues. The CDR3 here is CSVPLDKSSYNEQFF. Here the CDR3 DNA reads TGCAGCGTGCCTTTGGATAAAAGCTCCTACAATGAGCAGTTCTTC.

The rearrangement joins TRBV25-1 to TRBJ2-7; D unresolved. Trimming pared 1 base from V and 2 bases from J, leaving 9 bases between. The CDR3 covers 14 residues. Germline values: CDR1 MGHDK, CDR2 SYGVNS. The CDR3, as DNA: TGTGCCAGCAGTGAATTCGGCGGAACCTACGAGCAGTACTTC. Its translation is CASSEFGGTYEQYF.

A few counts support this clone. The chain is built from TRBV5-8 and TRBJ1-2; D ambiguous. The V end was cut by 1 base, the J end by 4 bases, with 8 bases between. CDR1 SGHTS and CDR2 YDEGEE come from the germline V gene. The CDR3 is 13 amino acids. The DNA for the CDR3 is TGTGCCAGCAGCTTGCTCGAGAGCTATGGCTACACCTTC. Protein: CASSLLESYGYTF.

This clone was recorded a few times. The chain is built from TRBV10-3 and TRBJ2-5; 7 positions match TRBD2. The CDR3 runs to 16 residues. CDR1 and CDR2 (germline): ENHRY, SYGVKD. With V trimmed by 3 bases and J by 5 bases, 12 bases remained unmatched. In DNA, the CDR3 is TGTGCCATCAGTGATGTGCGGGAGCGCCCCACCGAGACCCAGTACTTC. Translated: CAISDVRERPTETQYF.

Regarding this clone: This may stem from a read error, because a much larger clone lies one nucleotide away. V usage is TRBV13 and J usage is TRBJ2-3; D is unresolved. Germline-derived CDR1 and CDR2 are PRHDT and FYEKMQ (reference sequence). The CDR3 sequence is 12 residues long. Trimming took off 5 bases at V and 0 bases at J, with 3 bases between the two ends. The CDR3 loop reads CASSPSTDTQYF. The CDR3 bases are TGTGCCAGCAGCCCTAGCACAGATACGCAGTATTTT.

The sample holds many counts of this clone. Its ends do not fully match the called genes, so a read error is possible. The V and J genes are TRBV14 and TRBJ2-1; 16 nucleotides match TRBD2. CDR3 length: 13 amino acids. Per germline, CDR1 SGHDN and CDR2 FVKESK. CDR3 residues: CASSLGLAGGLIF. Written as DNA, the CDR3 is TGTGCCAGCAGCCTGGGACTAGCGGGAGGGTTGATCTTC.

On this clone itself: This specimen includes other DNA sequences encoding the same CDR3. The genes are TRBV6-5 and TRBJ2-7; TRBD1 matches at 10 bases. The CDR3 sequence is 14 residues long. In germline, CDR1 is MNHEY, CDR2 SVGAGI. V shed 6 bases, J shed 2 bases, and the junction held 4 bases outside the gene matches. The CDR3 loop reads CASRRTGGAYEQYF. The CDR3 DNA sequence: TGTGCCAGCAGAAGGACAGGGGGGGCCTACGAGCAGTACTTC.

The chain combines TRBV27 with TRBJ1-2; D uncertain. The germline V gene has CDR1 MNHEY and CDR2 SMNVEV (reference sequence). This CDR3 is built from 12 residues. Between the trimmed V and J ends, which lost 5 bases and 8 bases, there was a span of 12 bases. The CDR3 protein is CASSDGWNGYTF. The CDR3 DNA is TGTGCCAGCAGTGATGGTTGGAACGGCTACACCTTC.

This chain links TRBV28 with TRBJ1-1; possibly TRBD1 for D (5 bases). The CDR3 runs to 13 residues. V lost 5 bases and J 3 bases, leaving 10 bases between the germline ends. Germline V gene data show CDR1 as MDHEN and CDR2 as SYDVKM. The CDR3 DNA reads as TGTGCCAGCAGTGTAGACAGCTACACTGAAGCTTTCTTT. This encodes CASSVDSYTEAFF.

This clone was observed a few times. The chain recombines TRBV30 with TRBJ1-1; 8 positions match TRBD1. V was pared by 4 bases and J by 0 bases, with 7 bases of the junction left unmatched. CDR1 GTSNPN and CDR2 SVGIG come from the germline V gene (reference sequence). CDR3 size: 15 residues. The CDR3 region is CAWTMTGAMNTEAFF. In nucleotides, the CDR3 is TGTGCCTGGACCATGACAGGGGCTATGAACACTGAAGCTTTCTTT.

The chain carries TRBV30 and TRBJ1-3; TRBD1 is a possible D gene (5 bases). The ends were cut back, 2 bases at V and 2 bases at J, with 16 bases in the middle. Germline V lookup: CDR1 GTSNPN, CDR2 SVGIG (reference sequence). This CDR3 region has 16 residues. In DNA, the CDR3 is TGTGCCTGGAGTATTCACCGTGGGACGGCTGGAAACACCATATATTTT. Translation gives CAWSIHRGTAGNTIYF.

This clone has at least ten counts. The genes are TRBV29-1 and TRBJ2-1; D remains unclear. Trimming left V 3 bases short and J 0 bases short, with 9 bases between. The CDR3 totals 14 residues. The V gene's germline CDR1 is SQVTM and CDR2 ANQGSEA. The CDR3 loop is CSVDGRSSYNEQFF. The CDR3 region has the DNA TGCAGCGTTGACGGGCGGAGCTCCTACAATGAGCAGTTCTTC.

The table lists this clone with many counts. The rearrangement uses TRBV9 and TRBJ2-2; the D is unclear. This CDR3 is built from 17 residues. V was trimmed by 0 bases and J by 4 bases, leaving 16 bases between them. CDR1 SGDLS and CDR2 YYNGEE come from the germline V gene. The CDR3 DNA reads TGTGCCAGCAGCGTAGAATTGGCTGGACCTAGCACCGGGGAGCTGTTTTTT. Translation: CASSVELAGPSTGELFF.

In its sample, this clone was seen a few times. The DNA for the CDR3 is TGTGCCAGTAGTATGGCGGCGCGGGAGACCCAGTACTTC. It encodes CASSMAARETQYF. The rearrangement uses TRBV19 and TRBJ2-5; D is unresolved. The CDR3 extends over 13 amino acids. Germline V gene lookup returns CDR1 LNHDA and CDR2 SQIVND (reference sequence). The ends were cut back, 3 bases at V and 5 bases at J, with 10 bases in the middle.

This chain uses TRBV5-4 with TRBJ2-5, with D perhaps TRBD2 (5 bases). Trimming pared 9 bases from V and 1 base from J, leaving 22 bases between. Germline V gene sequence: CDR1 SGHNT, CDR2 YYREEE (reference sequence). The CDR3 runs to 16 residues. The CDR3 region has the DNA TGTGCCACCAAATCGGGAAAGGAGAACCTCCAAGAGACCCAGTACTTC. The encoded protein is CATKSGKENLQETQYF.

This clone was found many times. V is TRBV11-2 and J is TRBJ2-1; TRBD2 agrees at 13 bases. CDR1 and CDR2 (germline): SGHAT, FQNNGV. The J segment lost 10 bases and the V segment lost 5 bases, leaving 11 bases of the junction unmatched. CDR3 length: 16 amino acids. This chain's CDR3 is CASSRMTSGRIGEQFF. For the CDR3, the DNA is TGTGCCAGCAGCCGAATGACTAGCGGGAGGATAGGGGAGCAGTTCTTC. Combining the CDR3 with reference TRBV11-2 and TRBJ2-1 gives the whole variable domain EAGVAQSPRYKIIEKRQSVAFWCNPISGHATLYWYQQILGQGPKLLIQFQNNGVVDDSQLPKDRFSAERLKGVDSTLKIQPAKLEDSAVYLCASSRMTSGRIGEQFFGPGTRLTVL.

This clone has more than one count but fewer than ten. A read error is possible here, since a much larger clone lies one base away. The sample has other DNA sequences that encode this CDR3 too. The V call is TRBV7-2, the J call TRBJ2-1; 12 bases line up with TRBD1. The V and J ends lost 5 bases and 8 bases, in that order; junction bases with no gene match: 10. Germline V gene sequence: CDR1 SGHTA, CDR2 FQGNSA. The CDR3 is 16 amino acids. The CDR3 sequence: CASSLNRDRGRDEQFF. CDR3 nucleotides: TGTGCCAGCAGCCTGAACCGGGACAGGGGGCGGGATGAGCAGTTCTTC. The whole variable domain, remainder taken from reference TRBV7-2 and TRBJ2-1, is GAGVSQSPSNKVTEKGKDVELRCDPISGHTALYWYRQSLGQGLEFLIYFQGNSAPDKSGLPSDRFSAERTGGSVSTLTIQRTQQEDSAVYLCASSLNRDRGRDEQFFGPGTRLTVL.

This clone appeared a few times. CDR3 protein: CASSTTVSGNTIYF. The DNA for the CDR3 is TGTGCCAGCAGCACAACCGTCTCTGGAAACACCATATATTTT. The chain uses TRBV27 and TRBJ1-3; D gene uncertain. The germline V and J ends were trimmed by 6 bases and 0 bases, with 9 bases remaining between them. Germline CDR1 is MNHEY and CDR2 is SMNVEV (reference sequence). This CDR3 has 14 residues.

This clone was detected a few times. The V and J genes are TRBV5-4 and TRBJ2-2; D uncertain. V was pared by 4 bases and J by 3 bases, with 16 bases between. CDR3 length: 16 residues. CDR1 and CDR2 (germline): SGHNT, YYREEE (reference sequence). The CDR3 DNA is TGTGCCAGCAGCCCCCGGTCAGGTTCTTACACCGGGGAGCTGTTTTTT. Protein sequence: CASSPRSGSYTGELFF.

This chain joins TRBV7-9 and TRBJ2-5; no clear D gene. Trimming cost V 1 base and J 8 bases, with 11 bases left between them. CDR1 is SEHNR and CDR2 is FQNEAQ in the germline V gene (reference sequence). The CDR3 runs to 13 residues. This CDR3 is CASSLEDEVTQYF. In nucleotides, the CDR3 is TGTGCCAGCAGCTTAGAAGACGAAGTAACCCAGTACTTC.